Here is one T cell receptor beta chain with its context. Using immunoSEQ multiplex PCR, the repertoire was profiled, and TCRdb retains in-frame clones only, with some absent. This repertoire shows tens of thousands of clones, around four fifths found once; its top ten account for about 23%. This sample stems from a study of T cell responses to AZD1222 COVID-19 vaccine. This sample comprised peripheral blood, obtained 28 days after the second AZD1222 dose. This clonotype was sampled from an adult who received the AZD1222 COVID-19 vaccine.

The CDR3 loop is CASSTQGYGYTF. The CDR3 DNA is TGTGCCAGCAGTACACAGGGATATGGCTACACCTTC. The V gene is TRBV12-3 or TRBV12-4, the J gene TRBJ1-2; tentatively, D is TRBD1 (6 bases). The V and J ends lost 5 bases and 5 bases respectively, with 9 bases between them. The CDR3 extends over 12 amino acids.